Listed here are 20 T cell receptor beta chains from one sample, sequenced in a study of breast tumors, draining lymph nodes, adjacent tissues. Using its own MiXCR run on the multiplex PCR reads, TCRdb lists one record per CDR3 protein. The table includes about 14,000 distinct CDR3 sequences, roughly three fifths detected once. Input material: tumor-adjacent breast tissue. The receptors derive from a female donor with breast cancer. Some clones in this sample may be carry-over from other donors' samples.

The V and J genes are TRBV4-3 and TRBJ2-5, with D maybe TRBD2 (5 bases). Germline CDR1 reads LGHNA; CDR2 reads YSLEER. CDR3 size: 15 residues. Trimming stripped 0 bases from V and 0 bases from J, with 8 bases between. The CDR3 nucleotides are TGCGCCAGCAGCCAAGATGGAGGATACCAAGAGACCCAGTACTTC. This translates into CASSQDGGYQETQYF.

The sample holds a few counts of this clonotype. J is TRBJ2-7 and V is TRBV7-3, with D possibly TRBD2 on 6 matching bases. V dropped 5 bases and J dropped 2 bases, with 16 bases sitting between them. This CDR3 is built from 15 residues. Per the germline V gene, CDR1 is SGHTA and CDR2 is FQGTGA. CDR3 protein: CASSTDSGTPYEQYF. The CDR3 coding sequence is TGTGCCAGCAGCACGGATAGCGGTACCCCCTACGAGCAGTACTTC.

Sample share makes this clonotype medium-sized (0.01 to 0.1%). The rearrangement joins TRBV9 to TRBJ2-5, with a tentative D call TRBD2 (6 bases). The CDR3 is 15 residues long. In germline, CDR1 is SGDLS, CDR2 YYNGEE. Trimming removed 3 bases at V and 5 bases at J, with 17 bases between. The CDR3 loop is CASSAAGTNYETQYF. The CDR3 coding sequence is TGTGCCAGCAGCGCCGCGGGGACCAATTATGAGACCCAGTACTTC.

The chain uses TRBV3-1 and TRBJ2-1; weak D call: TRBD2 (5 bases). Trimming removed 1 base from V and 7 bases from J, with 11 bases in between. There are 14 residues in the CDR3. Per the germline V gene, CDR1 is LGHDT and CDR2 is YNNKEL (reference sequence). The CDR3 loop is CASSQVTRGNEQFF. CDR3 in DNA: TGTGCCAGCAGCCAAGTTACGAGAGGGAATGAGCAGTTCTTC.

This clonotype was seen repeatedly, ten times or more. The genes are TRBV7-2 and TRBJ2-2; weak D call: TRBD1 (6 bases). The length of the CDR3 is 16 residues. Germline values: CDR1 SGHTA, CDR2 FQGNSA. V gave up 5 bases and J gave up 6 bases, with 19 bases separating them. Written as DNA, the CDR3 is TGTGCCAGCAGCCCGACGACAGGTCGAAAAGCCGGGGAGCTGTTTTTT. Translation gives CASSPTTGRKAGELFF.

The rearrangement links TRBV2 to TRBJ1-1; unclear D gene. The CDR3 is 13 residues long. The germline CDR1 and CDR2 sequences are SNHLY and FYNNEI. V was cut by 6 bases and J by 6 bases, with 14 bases left in between. The CDR3 here is CASSQPGGAEAFF. The CDR3, as DNA: TGTGCCAGCAGCCAACCGGGCGGCGCTGAAGCTTTCTTT.

The V call is TRBV2, the J call TRBJ1-6; TRBD1 aligns across 8 bases. CDR3 length equals 13 residues. Trimming at V came to 5 bases and at J to 18 bases, leaving 12 bases not matched to a gene. Per the germline V gene, CDR1 is SNHLY and CDR2 is FYNNEI. Here the CDR3 reads CASSYRGDSYRHF. The CDR3 DNA sequence: TGTGCCAGCAGTTACAGGGGGGATTCCTACCGCCACTTT.

This clonotype was found many times. V usage is TRBV20-1 and J usage is TRBJ2-1; 7 bases are a match to TRBD1. From germline, CDR1 is DFQATT and CDR2 SNEGSKA (reference sequence). V dropped 2 bases and J dropped 4; count of bases not matched to a gene: 8. This CDR3 has 15 amino acids. The CDR3 protein is CSARNYQGEYNEQFF. The CDR3 bases are TGCAGTGCTAGAAACTATCAGGGGGAATACAATGAGCAGTTCTTC.

Judged by abundance, this clonotype is medium-sized. The chain carries TRBV15 and TRBJ1-3; 8 bases map to TRBD1. There are 15 residues in the CDR3. Trimming at V came to 3 bases and at J to 4 bases, leaving 5 bases not matched to a gene. Looked up from germline, CDR1 is LNHNV and CDR2 is YYDKDF (reference sequence). The CDR3 DNA is TGTGCCACCAGCAGGGACAGGGATCCCGGAAACACCATATATTTT. Its translation is CATSRDRDPGNTIYF.

This clonotype counts as medium-sized. The chain couples TRBV5-6 to TRBJ1-2; the D gene is possibly TRBD1 (6 bases). The germline V gene encodes CDR1 SGHDT and CDR2 YYEEEE. The ends were cut back, 0 bases at V and 8 bases at J, with 11 bases in the middle. This CDR3 contains 13 residues. The CDR3 DNA follows: TGTGCCAGCAGCTTGGACAGGGCAAAGGGCTACACCTTC. It specifies CASSLDRAKGYTF.

The V call is TRBV2, the J call TRBJ1-4, with a tentative D call TRBD1 (5 bases). This CDR3 region has 14 residues. Trimming left V 5 bases short and J 3 bases short, with 10 bases between. Looked up from germline, CDR1 is SNHLY and CDR2 is FYNNEI. As DNA, the CDR3 is TGTGCCAGCAGTTTCCGGGGGGCTAATGAAAAACTGTTTTTT. It yields the protein CASSFRGANEKLFF.

V is TRBV20-1 and J is TRBJ1-2; D is unresolved. CDR1 and CDR2 (germline): DFQATT, SNEGSKA (reference sequence). The CDR3 sequence is 15 residues long. Deletions cut 0 bases from V and 0 bases from J, with 11 bases between. In nucleotides, the CDR3 is TGCAGTGCTAGAGATGTGACGGGAACTAACTATGGCTACACCTTC. As protein: CSARDVTGTNYGYTF.

This clonotype was found once. V is TRBV2 and J is TRBJ2-6; TRBD1 aligns across 8 bases. Trimming at V came to 8 bases and at J to 2 bases, leaving 5 bases not matched to a gene. This CDR3 region has 15 residues. Germline assignment: CDR1 SNHLY and CDR2 FYNNEI. Written as DNA, the CDR3 is TGTGCCAGCCGTCAGGGGGCAACTGGGGCCAACGTCCTGACTTTC. It encodes CASRQGATGANVLTF.

The rearrangement joins TRBV27 to TRBJ2-1; 13 bases fit TRBD2. Germline V gene data show CDR1 as MNHEY and CDR2 as SMNVEV (reference sequence). This CDR3 comprises 14 residues. The trim removed 6 bases at V and 7 bases at J, leaving 3 bases unmatched. For the CDR3, the DNA is TGTGCCAGCAGCTCGGGACTAGCGGGAAATGAGCAGTTCTTC. Translating it yields CASSSGLAGNEQFF.

This chain connects TRBV10-3 to TRBJ1-2, with TRBD1 identical over 9 bases. Germline lookup yields CDR1 ENHRY and CDR2 SYGVKD. This CDR3 contains 14 residues. Trimming removed 9 bases from V and 5 bases from J; junction bases left unmatched: 10. The CDR3 DNA reads as TGTGCCATTCGTATAACCGGACAGGGGTATGGCTACACCTTC. Residues: CAIRITGQGYGYTF.

This clonotype occurred many times. The chain combines TRBV30 with TRBJ2-2; TRBD1 matches 7 bases. Germline CDR1 GTSNPN, CDR2 SVGIG (reference sequence). Losses at the gene ends were 3 bases for V and 5 bases for J; bases not matched to a gene: 6. The CDR3 length is 14 residues. CDR3 coding DNA: TGTGCCTGGAGCCGACAGGGTGTTACCGGGGAGCTGTTTTTT. Its translation: CAWSRQGVTGELFF.

The rearrangement links TRBV11-2 to TRBJ1-2; 7 positions match TRBD1. CDR1 SGHAT and CDR2 FQNNGV come from the germline V gene. The ends lost 5 bases at V and 8 bases at J; junction bases unmatched: 8. CDR3 size: 13 residues. DNA for the CDR3: TGTGCCAGCAGCCGCGACAGGGCGGGAGGCTACACCTTC. Translated: CASSRDRAGGYTF.

This clonotype showed up just a few times. The rearrangement joins TRBV19 to TRBJ2-2; 11 bases match TRBD2. The V and J ends lost 7 bases and 5 bases, in that order; junction bases with no gene match: 3. From germline, CDR1 is LNHDA and CDR2 SQIVND (reference sequence). This CDR3 has 14 residues. The CDR3 nucleotides read TGTGCCAGTACCGGGACTAGCGGTACCGGGGAGCTGTTTTTT. It yields the protein CASTGTSGTGELFF.

Many counts were recorded for this clonotype. This may come from a read error, since a much larger clone is one base off. The chain couples TRBV20-1 to TRBJ2-3; 11 bases are a match to TRBD2. The CDR3 has 13 residues. Germline assignment: CDR1 DFQATT and CDR2 SNEGSKA (reference sequence). J gave up 5 bases and V 4 bases, and 2 bases lay outside the gene matches. For the CDR3, the DNA is TGCAGTGCTACGACTAGCGGGGTAGATACGCAGTATTTT. Its translation is CSATTSGVDTQYF.

The chain is built from TRBV7-9 and TRBJ1-3; 9 positions match TRBD1. This CDR3 is 20 amino acids long. Germline-derived CDR1 and CDR2 are SEHNR and FQNEAQ (reference sequence). J lost 1 base, V lost 1 base, and 14 bases had no gene match. The CDR3 DNA reads TGTGCCAGCAGCTTAGATACAGGGGGCAGGAGGTTCGAGTCTGGAAACACCATATATTTT. The encoded protein is CASSLDTGGRRFESGNTIYF. The entire variable domain, with the rest obtained from reference TRBV7-9 and TRBJ1-3, is as follows: DTGVSQNPRHKITKRGQNVTFRCDPISEHNRLYWYRQTLGQGPEFLTYFQNEAQLEKSRLLSDRFSAERPKGSFSTLEIQRTEQGDSAMYLCASSLDTGGRRFESGNTIYFGEGSWLTVV.